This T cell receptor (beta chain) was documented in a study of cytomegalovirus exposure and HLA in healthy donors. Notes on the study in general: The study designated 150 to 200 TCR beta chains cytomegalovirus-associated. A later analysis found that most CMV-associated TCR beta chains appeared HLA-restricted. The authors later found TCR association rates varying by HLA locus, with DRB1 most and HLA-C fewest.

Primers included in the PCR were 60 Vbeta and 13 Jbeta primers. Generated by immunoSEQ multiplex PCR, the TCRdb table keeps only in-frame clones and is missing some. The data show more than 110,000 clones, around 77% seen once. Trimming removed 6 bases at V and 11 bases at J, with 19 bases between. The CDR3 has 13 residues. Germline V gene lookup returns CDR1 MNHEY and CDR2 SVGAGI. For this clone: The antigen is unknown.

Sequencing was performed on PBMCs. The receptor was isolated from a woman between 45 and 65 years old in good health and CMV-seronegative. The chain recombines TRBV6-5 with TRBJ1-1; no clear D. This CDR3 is CASSYAPGIEAFF. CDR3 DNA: TGTGCCAGCAGCTATGCCCCGGGGATCGAGGCTTTCTTT.